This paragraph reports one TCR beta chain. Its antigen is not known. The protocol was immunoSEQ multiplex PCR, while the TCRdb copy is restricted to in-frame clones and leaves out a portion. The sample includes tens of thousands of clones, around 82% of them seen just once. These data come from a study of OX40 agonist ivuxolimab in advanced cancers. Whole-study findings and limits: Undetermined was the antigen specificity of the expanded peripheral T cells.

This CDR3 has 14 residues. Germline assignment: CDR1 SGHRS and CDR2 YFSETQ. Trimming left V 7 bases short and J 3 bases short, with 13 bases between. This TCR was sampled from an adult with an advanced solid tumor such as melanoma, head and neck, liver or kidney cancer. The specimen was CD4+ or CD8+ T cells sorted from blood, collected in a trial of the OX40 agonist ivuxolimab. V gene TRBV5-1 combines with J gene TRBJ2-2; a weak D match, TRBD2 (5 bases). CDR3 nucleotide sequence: TGCGCCAGCGGGCCCGGACTGGACACCGGGGAGCTGTTTTTT. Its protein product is CASGPGLDTGELFF.